The sample holds many counts of the clone carrying this T cell receptor (beta chain). As yet, its antigen is unknown. Sampling consisted of one heparinised blood draw per donor, averaging approximately 120 mL. This specimen comes from a study of beta chain features in type 1 diabetes. Overall study: The study examined roughly 100 million sorted cells across all samples. Study-level points and caveats: Across all four CD4+ subsets, people with type 1 diabetes showed modestly shorter TCRB CDR3s.

CDR1 and CDR2 (germline): SGHTA, FQGTGA. The CDR3 runs 15 residues. V was pared by 0 bases and J by 2 bases, with 10 bases between. cDNA synthesis used the whole RNA isolate, giving expressed TCRB sequences. Clones were read by immunoSEQ multiplex PCR, and TCRdb kept only the in-frame ones, dropping some. The sample records fewer than 150,000 clones, around 7% being singletons. The origin of this receptor is a woman in her twenties or thirties in good health. V and J are TRBV7-3 and TRBJ2-5, with TRBD1 as a possible D gene (6 bases). Source material: central memory CD4+ T cells from blood. The CDR3 sequence is CASSLTPGQQETQYF. CDR3 nucleotide sequence: TGTGCCAGCAGCTTAACCCCAGGACAGCAAGAGACCCAGTACTTC.